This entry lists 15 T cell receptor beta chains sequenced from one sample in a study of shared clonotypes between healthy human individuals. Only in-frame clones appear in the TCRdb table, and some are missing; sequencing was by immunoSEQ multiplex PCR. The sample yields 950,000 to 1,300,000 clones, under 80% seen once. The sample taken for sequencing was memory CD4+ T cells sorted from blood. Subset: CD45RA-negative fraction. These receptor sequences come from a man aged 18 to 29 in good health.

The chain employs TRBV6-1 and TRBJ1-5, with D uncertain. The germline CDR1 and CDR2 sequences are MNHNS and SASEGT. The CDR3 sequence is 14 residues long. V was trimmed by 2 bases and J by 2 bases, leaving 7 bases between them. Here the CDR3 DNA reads TGTGCCAGCAGTGAAAGTAGCCGCAATCAGCCCCAGCATTTT. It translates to CASSESSRNQPQHF.

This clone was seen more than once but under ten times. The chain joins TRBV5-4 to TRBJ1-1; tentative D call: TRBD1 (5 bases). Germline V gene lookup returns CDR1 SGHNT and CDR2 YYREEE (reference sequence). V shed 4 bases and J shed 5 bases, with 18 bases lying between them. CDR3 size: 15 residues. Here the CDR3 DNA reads TGTGCCAGCAGCACCGGCGGACGGAAGGGGACTGAAGCTTTCTTT. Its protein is CASSTGGRKGTEAFF.

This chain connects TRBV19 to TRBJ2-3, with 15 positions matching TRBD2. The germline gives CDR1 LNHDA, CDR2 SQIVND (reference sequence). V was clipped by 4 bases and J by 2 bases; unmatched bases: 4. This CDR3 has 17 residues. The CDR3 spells CASSTGLAGGFTDTQYF. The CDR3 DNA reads TGTGCCAGTAGTACGGGACTAGCGGGGGGTTTCACAGATACGCAGTATTTT.

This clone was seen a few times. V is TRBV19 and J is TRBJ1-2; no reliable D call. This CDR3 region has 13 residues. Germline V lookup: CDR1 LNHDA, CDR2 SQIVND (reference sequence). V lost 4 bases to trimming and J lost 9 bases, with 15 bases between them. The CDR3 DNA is TGTGCCAGTAGTACCCAGGCGGCGCCAAGCTACACCTTC. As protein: CASSTQAAPSYTF.

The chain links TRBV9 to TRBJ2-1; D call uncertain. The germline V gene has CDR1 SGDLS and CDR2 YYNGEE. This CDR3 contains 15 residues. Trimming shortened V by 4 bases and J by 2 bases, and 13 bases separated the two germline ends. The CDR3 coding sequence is TGTGCCAGCAGCACCCATGAAGGCACCTACAATGAGCAGTTCTTC. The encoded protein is CASSTHEGTYNEQFF.

In DNA, the CDR3 is TGTGCCATCTCCTCCACCGAGAGCGGGAGTACAGATACGCAGTATTTT. It yields the protein CAISSTESGSTDTQYF. The chain carries TRBV10-3 and TRBJ2-3; TRBD2 matches at 8 bases. The length of the CDR3 is 16 residues. Germline-derived CDR1 and CDR2 are ENHRY and SYGVKD. V lost 8 bases and J lost 3; bases outside the gene matches: 13.

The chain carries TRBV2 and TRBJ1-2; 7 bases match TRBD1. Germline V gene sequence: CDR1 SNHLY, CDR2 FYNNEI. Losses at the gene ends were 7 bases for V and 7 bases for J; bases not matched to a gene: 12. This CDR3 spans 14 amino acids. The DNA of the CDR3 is TGTGCCAGCACGCGTGGGGACAGACCTCGTGGCTACACCTTC. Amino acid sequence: CASTRGDRPRGYTF.

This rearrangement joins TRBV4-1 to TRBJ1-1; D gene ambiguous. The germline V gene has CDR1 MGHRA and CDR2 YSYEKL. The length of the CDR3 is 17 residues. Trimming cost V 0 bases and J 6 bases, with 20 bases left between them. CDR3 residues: CASSQEAPGRPTSEAFF. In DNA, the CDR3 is TGCGCCAGCAGCCAAGAAGCTCCGGGCAGGCCTACATCTGAAGCTTTCTTT.

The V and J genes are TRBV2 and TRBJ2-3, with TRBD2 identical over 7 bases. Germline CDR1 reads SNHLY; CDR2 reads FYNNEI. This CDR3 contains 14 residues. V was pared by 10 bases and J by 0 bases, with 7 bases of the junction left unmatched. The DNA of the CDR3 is TGTGCCAACCTAGCGGTGCCTAGCACAGATACGCAGTATTTT. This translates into CANLAVPSTDTQYF.

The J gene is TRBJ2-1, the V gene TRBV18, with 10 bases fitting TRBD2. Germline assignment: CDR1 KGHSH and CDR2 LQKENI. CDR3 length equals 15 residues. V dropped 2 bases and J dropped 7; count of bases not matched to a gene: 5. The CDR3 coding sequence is TGTGCCAGCTCACCAGGACTAGCGGAGGGGAATGAGCAGTTCTTC. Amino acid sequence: CASSPGLAEGNEQFF.

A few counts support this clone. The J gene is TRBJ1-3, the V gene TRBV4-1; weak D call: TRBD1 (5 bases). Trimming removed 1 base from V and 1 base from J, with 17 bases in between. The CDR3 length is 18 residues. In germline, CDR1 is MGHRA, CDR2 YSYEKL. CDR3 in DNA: TGCGCCAGCAGCCAAGGGACACTAAAGGGGCTATCTGGAAACACCATATATTTT. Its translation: CASSQGTLKGLSGNTIYF.

The CDR3 region is CASSALGRGANNEQFF. The CDR3 DNA sequence: TGTGCCAGCAGCGCCCTTGGGCGGGGGGCCAACAATGAGCAGTTCTTC. The rearrangement links TRBV5-4 to TRBJ2-7; 8 nucleotides match TRBD2. The DNA end favors TRBJ2-1, so the J call may be wrong. Looked up from germline, CDR1 is SGHNT and CDR2 is YYREEE (reference sequence). The CDR3 extends over 16 amino acids.

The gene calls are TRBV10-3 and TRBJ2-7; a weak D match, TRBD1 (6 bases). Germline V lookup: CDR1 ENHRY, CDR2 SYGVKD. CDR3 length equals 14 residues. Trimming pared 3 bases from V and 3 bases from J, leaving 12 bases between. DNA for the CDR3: TGTGCCATCAGTGAAGGGGGTGCGCACTACGAGCAGTACTTC. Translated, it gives CAISEGGAHYEQYF.

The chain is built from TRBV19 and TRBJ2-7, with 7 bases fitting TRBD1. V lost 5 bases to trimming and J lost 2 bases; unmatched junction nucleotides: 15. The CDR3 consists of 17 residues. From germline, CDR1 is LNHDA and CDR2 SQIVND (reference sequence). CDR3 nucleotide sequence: TGTGCCAGTAGTGTCCACCTCGGGACAGTGGGCGCCTACGAGCAGTACTTC. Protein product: CASSVHLGTVGAYEQYF. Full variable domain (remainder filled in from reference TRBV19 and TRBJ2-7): DGGITQSPKYLFRKEGQNVTLSCEQNLNHDAMYWYRQDPGQGLRLIYYSQIVNDFQKGDIAEGYSVSREKKESFPLTVTSAQKNPTAFYLCASSVHLGTVGAYEQYFGPGTRLTVT.

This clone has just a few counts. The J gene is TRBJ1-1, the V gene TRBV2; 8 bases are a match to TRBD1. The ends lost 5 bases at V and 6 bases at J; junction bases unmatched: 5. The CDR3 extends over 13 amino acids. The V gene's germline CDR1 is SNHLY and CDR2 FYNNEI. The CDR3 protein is CASSSDRGSEAFF. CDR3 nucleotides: TGTGCCAGCAGTTCAGACAGGGGATCTGAAGCTTTCTTT.